These 12 T cell receptor beta chains were sequenced from one sample in a study of blood T cell repertoires in COVID-19. TCRdb's copy holds only in-frame clones and misses some; the assay was immunoSEQ multiplex PCR. The sample records some 80,000 clones, approximately 79% being singletons. The sample taken for sequencing was peripheral blood. The receptors originated from a woman at least 80 years old with active or convalescent COVID-19.

This chain uses TRBV18 with TRBJ1-2; tentative D call: TRBD1 (6 bases). This CDR3 is 13 amino acids long. Trimming cost V 0 bases and J 4 bases, with 6 bases left between them. Germline CDR1 KGHSH, CDR2 LQKENI. CDR3 bases: TGTGCCAGCTCACCACCAGGGGGCTATGGCTACACCTTC. Translating it yields CASSPPGGYGYTF.

J is TRBJ2-3 and V is TRBV6-5; D is unclear. The V gene's germline CDR1 is MNHEY and CDR2 SVGAGI. V was trimmed by 4 bases and J by 10 bases, leaving 18 bases between them. CDR3 length equals 14 residues. CDR3 nucleotides: TGTGCCAGCAGTTCCGAGCCACGAGCGAGCTCGCAGTATTTT. Translation gives CASSSEPRASSQYF.

The chain links TRBV9 to TRBJ2-1, with 10 bases aligning to TRBD1. This CDR3 spans 17 amino acids. Germline loops: CDR1 SGDLS, CDR2 YYNGEE. V lost 4 bases to trimming and J lost 9 bases; unmatched junction nucleotides: 16. Here the CDR3 DNA reads TGTGCCAGCAGCAAACATAGGATCGGACAGGGGGGTGGTGAGCAGTTCTTC. This encodes CASSKHRIGQGGGEQFF.

In this sample, this clone turned up a few times. The CDR3 protein is CASSPPGTGHEKLFF. CDR3 nucleotide sequence: TGTGCCAGCTCACCACCAGGGACAGGGCATGAAAAACTGTTTTTT. The rearrangement joins TRBV18 to TRBJ1-4, with TRBD1 identical over 9 bases. The V gene's germline CDR1 is KGHSH and CDR2 LQKENI. This CDR3 is 15 amino acids long. The trim removed 0 bases at V and 6 bases at J, leaving 2 bases unmatched. Drawing the rest from reference TRBV18 and TRBJ1-4, the complete variable domain is NAGVMQNPRHLVRRRGQEARLRCSPMKGHSHVYWYRQLPEEGLKFMVYLQKENIIDESGMPKERFSAEFPKEGPSILRIQQVVRGDSAAYFCASSPPGTGHEKLFFGSGTQLSVL.

The J gene is TRBJ2-3, the V gene TRBV10-2; 7 bases agree with TRBD2. The germline CDR1 and CDR2 sequences are WSHSY and SAAADI. Trimming took 6 bases from V and 3 from J; bases not matched to a gene: 12. This CDR3 spans 16 amino acids. Written as DNA, the CDR3 is TGCGCCAGCAGAGCTGTTTGGCGGGAGAGGACAGATACGCAGTATTTT. It codes for CASRAVWRERTDTQYF.

This clone has only a few counts. V usage is TRBV3-1 (or the pseudogene TRBV3-2) and J usage is TRBJ2-3; D is unresolved. This CDR3 comprises 16 residues. Trimming shortened V by 0 bases and J by 1 base, and 11 bases separated the two germline ends. Germline V CDR1 and CDR2: LGHDT, YNNKEL (reference sequence). The chain's CDR3 is CASSQDLTNCTDTQYF. The CDR3 region has the DNA TGTGCCAGCAGCCAAGATCTGACAAACTGCACAGATACGCAGTATTTT.

The J gene is TRBJ2-5, the V gene TRBV3-1 (or the pseudogene TRBV3-2); 9 bases fit TRBD1. The CDR3 runs 15 residues. V lost 1 base to trimming and J lost 7 bases; unmatched junction nucleotides: 7. In germline, CDR1 is LGHDT, CDR2 YNNKEL (reference sequence). The CDR3 sequence is CASSQVGTGKGTQYF. Written as DNA, the CDR3 is TGTGCCAGCAGCCAAGTAGGGACAGGGAAGGGGACCCAGTACTTC.

The chain is built from TRBV19 and TRBJ1-2; D perhaps matches TRBD1 (5 bases). Germline V gene data show CDR1 as LNHDA and CDR2 as SQIVND (reference sequence). The germline V and J ends were trimmed by 6 bases and 1 base, with 15 bases remaining between them. The CDR3 totals 15 residues. CDR3 region: CASRTQGMGNYGYTF. The CDR3, as DNA: TGTGCCAGTAGGACTCAGGGAATGGGTAACTATGGCTACACCTTC. Complete variable domain (other parts from reference TRBV19 and TRBJ1-2): DGGITQSPKYLFRKEGQNVTLSCEQNLNHDAMYWYRQDPGQGLRLIYYSQIVNDFQKGDIAEGYSVSREKKESFPLTVTSAQKNPTAFYLCASRTQGMGNYGYTFGSGTRLTVV.

A single count supports this clone. V is TRBV6-5 and J is TRBJ2-1; D not certain. The CDR3 totals 14 residues. Trimming took off 0 bases at V and 5 bases at J, with 8 bases between the two ends. Per the germline V gene, CDR1 is MNHEY and CDR2 is SVGAGI. Written as DNA, the CDR3 is TGTGCCAGCAGTTACTCGAGGTCCGACAATGAGCAGTTCTTC. Amino acids: CASSYSRSDNEQFF.

The chain employs TRBV19 and TRBJ2-1; 10 bases line up with TRBD2. J gave up 2 bases and V 5 bases, and 6 bases lay outside the gene matches. The CDR3 length is 16 residues. CDR1 is LNHDA, CDR2 SQIVND, per germline (reference sequence). CDR3 nucleotides: TGTGCCAGTAGTCCGACAGGACTAGCGGCCTACAATGAGCAGTTCTTC. Amino acids: CASSPTGLAAYNEQFF.

The chain is built from TRBV27 and TRBJ2-5; the D gene is possibly TRBD2 (5 bases). Trimming left V 2 bases short and J 7 bases short, with 20 bases between. The germline gives CDR1 MNHEY, CDR2 SMNVEV (reference sequence). The CDR3 runs 16 residues. CDR3 DNA: TGTGCCAGCAGTTTAGTAGGGCTAGCCCCCGCAGGGACCCAGTACTTC. Translating gives CASSLVGLAPAGTQYF.

This clone was picked up one time. J is TRBJ1-3 and V is TRBV9, with D unclear. Trimming removed 0 bases from V and 0 bases from J, with 7 bases in between. This CDR3 has 15 amino acids. Germline CDR1 is SGDLS and CDR2 is YYNGEE. The CDR3 sequence: CASSVDQASGNTIYF. CDR3 in DNA: TGTGCCAGCAGCGTAGATCAGGCCTCTGGAAACACCATATATTTT.